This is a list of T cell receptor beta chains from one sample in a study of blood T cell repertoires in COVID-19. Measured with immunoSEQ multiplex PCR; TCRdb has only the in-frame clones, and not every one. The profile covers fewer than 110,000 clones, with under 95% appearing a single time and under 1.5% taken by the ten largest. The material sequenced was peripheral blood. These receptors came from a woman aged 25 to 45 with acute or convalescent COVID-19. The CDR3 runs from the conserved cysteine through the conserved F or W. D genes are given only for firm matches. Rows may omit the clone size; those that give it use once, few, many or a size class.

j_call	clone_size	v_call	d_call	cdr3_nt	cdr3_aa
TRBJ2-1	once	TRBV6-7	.	TGTGCCAGCAGTTGCGGGCCTTGCTCCTACAATGAGCAGTTCTTC	CASSCGPCSYNEQFF
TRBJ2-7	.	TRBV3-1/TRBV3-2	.	TGTGCCAGCAGCCAGGGAGGTTACGAGCAGTACTTC	CASSQGGYEQYF
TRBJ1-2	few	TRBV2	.	TGTGCCAGCAGCCTCGAGAGAGCTACGGTCGCCGGCTACACCTTC	CASSLERATVAGYTF
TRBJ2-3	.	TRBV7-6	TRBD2	TGTGCCAGCAGCTTAGGGCAGAGACTAGCGGCTTACACAGATACGCAGTATTTT	CASSLGQRLAAYTDTQYF
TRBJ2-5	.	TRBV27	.	TGTGCCAGCAGGCGGAATCTCCAAGAGACCCAGTACTTC	CASRRNLQETQYF
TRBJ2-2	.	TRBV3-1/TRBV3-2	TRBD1	TGTGCCAGCAGCCCACCACAGGGGATCACCGGGGAGCTGTTTTTT	CASSPPQGITGELFF
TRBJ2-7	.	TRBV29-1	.	TGCAGCGCCTTAGCGGCCTCCTACGAGCAGTACTTC	CSALAASYEQYF
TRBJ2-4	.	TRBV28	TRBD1	TGTGCCAGCAGTTGGGCAGGGGGTTATAGCATTCAGTACTTC	CASSWAGGYSIQYF
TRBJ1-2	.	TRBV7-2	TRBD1	TGTGCCAGCAGCTCGTCGACAGGGGGCTTAGGGGGCTACACCTTC	CASSSSTGGLGGYTF
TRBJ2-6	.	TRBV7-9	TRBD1	TGTGCCAGCAGCCGGGACAGGGGGCGTATAATCTCTGGGGCCAACGTCCTGACTTTC	CASSRDRGRIISGANVLTF
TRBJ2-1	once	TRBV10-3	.	TGTGCCATCCGGCCTGGGGCGAATGAGCAGTTCTTC	CAIRPGANEQFF
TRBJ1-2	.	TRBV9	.	TGTGCCAGCAACCCAATGCCCCAGGACAGTCGTGGCTACACCTTC	CASNPMPQDSRGYTF
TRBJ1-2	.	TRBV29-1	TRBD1	TGCAGCGTTGATAGGACAGGGCTTGGCTACACCTTC	CSVDRTGLGYTF
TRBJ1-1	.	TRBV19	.	TGTGCCAGTAGTATTTGGCCGAACACTGAAGCTTTCTTT	CASSIWPNTEAFF
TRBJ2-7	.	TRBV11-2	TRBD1	TGTGCCAGCAGCTTAGGGCAGGGGGTTATCTACGAGCAGTACTTC	CASSLGQGVIYEQYF